This is a list of T cell receptor beta chains from one sample in a study of blood T cell repertoires in COVID-19. Here immunoSEQ multiplex PCR was the method, and the copy in TCRdb shows in-frame clones only, minus some. The sample has some 350,000 clones; 90% are singletons. Sequencing used peripheral blood. The receptors were sampled from a man younger than 35 with active or convalescent COVID-19. CDR3s include the opening cysteine and the closing phenylalanine or tryptophan. Not all rows give a size; the values are once, few, many and, for expanded clones, a class.

cdr3_length: 16; clone_size: .; j_call: TRBJ2-1; v_call: TRBV27; cdr3_aa: CASSLSASGSSNEQFF
cdr3_length: 14; clone_size: few; j_call: TRBJ1-3; v_call: TRBV2; cdr3_aa: CASIIGRSGNTIYF
cdr3_length: 12; clone_size: few; j_call: TRBJ1-2; v_call: TRBV12-5; cdr3_aa: CASGRTGYGYTF
cdr3_length: 17; clone_size: .; j_call: TRBJ2-5; v_call: TRBV10-3; cdr3_aa: CAISQGELGIEQETQYF
cdr3_length: 13; clone_size: .; j_call: TRBJ2-7; v_call: TRBV9; cdr3_aa: CASSDRETYEQYF
cdr3_length: 14; clone_size: .; j_call: TRBJ2-7; v_call: TRBV14; cdr3_aa: CASSPAGEDYEQYF
cdr3_length: 13; clone_size: .; j_call: TRBJ1-5; v_call: TRBV19; cdr3_aa: CASRDIGNQPQHF
cdr3_length: 15; clone_size: .; j_call: TRBJ2-7; v_call: TRBV6-1; cdr3_aa: CASSEAGLASYEQYF
cdr3_length: 11; clone_size: .; j_call: TRBJ2-7; v_call: TRBV29-1; cdr3_aa: CSVVLSYEQYF
cdr3_length: 13; clone_size: .; j_call: TRBJ1-2; v_call: TRBV27; cdr3_aa: CASSGQATYGYTF
cdr3_length: 15; clone_size: .; j_call: TRBJ2-7; v_call: TRBV2; cdr3_aa: CASSESPSSGYEQYF